Sequencing of this TCR beta chain was carried out in a study of Ad26.COV2.S vaccination and SARS-CoV-2 variants. Across the study: Recipients of Ad26.COV2.S got it intramuscularly, once or twice 56 days apart. Study outcomes and limitations: People who got the vaccine had more spike-specific TCR breadth than people who got placebo.

In its sample, this clone was seen a few times. Its matching antigen is unknown. Here immunoSEQ multiplex PCR was the method, and the copy in TCRdb shows in-frame clones only, minus some. Found here are 300,000 to 400,000 clones, roughly nine tenths of them singletons; the top ten hold about 5.4%. Trimming cost V 4 bases and J 9 bases, with 15 bases left between them. Germline loops: CDR1 MNHEY, CDR2 SMNVEV (reference sequence). The length of the CDR3 is 13 residues. Described treatment: some 19 received Ad26.COV2.S at low or high dose, single or two shots; about 5 received placebo; per-sample allocation not given. Material that was analyzed had been drawn on day 63 after the first vaccine or placebo injection. Within Boston, the person who donated was an adult of 18-55 years.

The receptor was isolated from a person between 18 and 59 years old who received the Ad26.COV2.S COVID-19 vaccine or a placebo. The rearrangement links TRBV27 to TRBJ1-1; TRBD1 might be the D (5 bases). This specimen was peripheral blood, taken in a trial of Ad26.COV2.S vaccine versus placebo. CDR3 loop: CASSYAPRAQAFF. The CDR3 nucleotides are TGTGCCAGCAGTTACGCCCCCAGGGCCCAAGCTTTCTTT.